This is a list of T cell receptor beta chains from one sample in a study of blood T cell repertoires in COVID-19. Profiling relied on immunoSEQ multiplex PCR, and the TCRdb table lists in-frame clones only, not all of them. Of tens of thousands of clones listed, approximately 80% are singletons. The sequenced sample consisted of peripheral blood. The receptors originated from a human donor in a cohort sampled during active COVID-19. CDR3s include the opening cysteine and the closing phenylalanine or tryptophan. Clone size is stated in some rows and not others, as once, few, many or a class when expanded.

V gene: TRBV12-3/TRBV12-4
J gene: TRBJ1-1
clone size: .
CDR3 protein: CASSPDRALEAFF

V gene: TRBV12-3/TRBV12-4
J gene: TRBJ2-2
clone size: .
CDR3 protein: CASSGFQGELFF

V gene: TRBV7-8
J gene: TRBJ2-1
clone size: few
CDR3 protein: CASSLVWTGVTEQFF

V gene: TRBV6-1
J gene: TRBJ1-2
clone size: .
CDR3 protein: CASSDTTQRYGYTF

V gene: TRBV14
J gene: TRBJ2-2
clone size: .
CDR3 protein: CASSQEDYSNTGELFF

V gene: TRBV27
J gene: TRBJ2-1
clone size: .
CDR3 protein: CASSPDYNEQFF

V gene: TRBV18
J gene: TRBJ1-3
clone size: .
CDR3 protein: CASSLAIGLAGNTIYF

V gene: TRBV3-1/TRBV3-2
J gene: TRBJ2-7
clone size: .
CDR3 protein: CASSQGNTDKQYF

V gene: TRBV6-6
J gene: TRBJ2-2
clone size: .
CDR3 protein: CASSFELNTGELFF

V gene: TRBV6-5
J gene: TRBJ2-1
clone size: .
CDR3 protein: CASTEGNEQFF

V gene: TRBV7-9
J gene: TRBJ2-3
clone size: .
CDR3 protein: CASSLADSSDTQYF

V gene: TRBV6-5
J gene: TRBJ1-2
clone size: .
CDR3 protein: CASRNGQGANYGYTF

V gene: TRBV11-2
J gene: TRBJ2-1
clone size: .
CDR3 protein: CASSLGQGPYNEQFF

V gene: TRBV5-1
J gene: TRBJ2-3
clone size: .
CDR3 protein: CASSFVGRRTDTQYF

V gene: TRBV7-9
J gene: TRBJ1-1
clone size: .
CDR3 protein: CASSYDRDSNTEAFF

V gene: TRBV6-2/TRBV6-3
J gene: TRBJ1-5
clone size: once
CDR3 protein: CASSYAGEGHQPQHF

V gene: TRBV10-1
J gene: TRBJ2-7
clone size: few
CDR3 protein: CASSDRDRCYEQYF

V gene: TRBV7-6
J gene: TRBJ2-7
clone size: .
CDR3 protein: CASSLSPGHPYGEQYF

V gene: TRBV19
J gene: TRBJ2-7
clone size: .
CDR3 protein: CASSDSGRAYEQYF

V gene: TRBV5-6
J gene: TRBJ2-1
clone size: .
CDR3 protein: CASSPRTGISVSEQFF

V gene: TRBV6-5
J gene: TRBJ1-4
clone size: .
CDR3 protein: CASRIQGGEKLFF

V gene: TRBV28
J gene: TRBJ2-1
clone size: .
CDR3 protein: CASSLAGGNEQFF

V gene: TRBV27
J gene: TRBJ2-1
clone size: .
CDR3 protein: CASSFEEASYNEQFF

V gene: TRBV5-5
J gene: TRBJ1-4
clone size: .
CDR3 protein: CASSLQALATNEKLFF

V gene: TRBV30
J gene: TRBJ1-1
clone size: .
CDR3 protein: CAWTGTYTEAFF

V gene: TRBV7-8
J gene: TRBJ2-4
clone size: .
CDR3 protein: CASSLTRTKNIQYF

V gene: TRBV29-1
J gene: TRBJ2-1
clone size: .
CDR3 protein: CSVENPGLRDSYNEQFF

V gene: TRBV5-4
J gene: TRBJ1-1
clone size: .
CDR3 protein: CASSSSLNTEAFF

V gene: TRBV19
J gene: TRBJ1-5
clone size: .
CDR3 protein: CASSESRQGGNQPQHF

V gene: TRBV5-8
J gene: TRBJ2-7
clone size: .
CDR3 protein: CASSGVDRGGYEQYF

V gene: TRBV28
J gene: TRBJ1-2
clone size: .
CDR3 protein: CASSRQPPGQGAGGYTF

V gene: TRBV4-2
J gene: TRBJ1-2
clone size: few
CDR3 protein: CASSQEAGTYYGYTF

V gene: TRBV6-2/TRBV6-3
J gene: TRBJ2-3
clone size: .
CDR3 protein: CASSYSGVQDTQYF

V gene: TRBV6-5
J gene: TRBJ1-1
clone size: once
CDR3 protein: CASSYSITGGTEAFF

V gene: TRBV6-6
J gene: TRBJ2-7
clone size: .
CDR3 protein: CASSYSVAGAQYEQYF

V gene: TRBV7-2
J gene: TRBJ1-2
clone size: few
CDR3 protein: CASSLESQGRDYGYTF

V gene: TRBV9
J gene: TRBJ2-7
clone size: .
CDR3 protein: CASSRGTSVYEQYF

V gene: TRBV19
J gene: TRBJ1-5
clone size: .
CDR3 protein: CASSTQDRGNQPQHF

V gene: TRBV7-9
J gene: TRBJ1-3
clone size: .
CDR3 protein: CASSDSSGNTIYF

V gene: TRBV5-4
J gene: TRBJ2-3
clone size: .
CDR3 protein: CASSLPRADTQYF

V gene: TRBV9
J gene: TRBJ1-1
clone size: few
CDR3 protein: CASSVATGVSEAFF

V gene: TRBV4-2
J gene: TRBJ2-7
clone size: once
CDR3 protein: CASSPRDRIPGEQYF

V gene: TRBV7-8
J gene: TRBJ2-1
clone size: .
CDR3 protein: CASSLVREGHEQFF

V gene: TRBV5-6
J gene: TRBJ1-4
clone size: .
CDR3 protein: CASSDSGFGEKLFF

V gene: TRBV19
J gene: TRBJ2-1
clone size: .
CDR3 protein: CASSGGLAGKNEQFF

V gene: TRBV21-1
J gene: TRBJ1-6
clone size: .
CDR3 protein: CASSSRQGGNSPLHF

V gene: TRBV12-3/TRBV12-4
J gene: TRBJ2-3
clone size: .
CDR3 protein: CASSLGRDGTQYF

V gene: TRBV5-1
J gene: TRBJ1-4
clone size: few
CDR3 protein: CASSLYSGTGGEKLFF